This record concerns one T cell receptor (beta chain) sequence. What it recognizes is unknown. These data are taken from a study of T cells in localized non-small cell lung cancer. Notes on the study in general: Tumor trailed uninvolved adjacent lung in T cell clonality, which peaked there. Longer overall survival was seen with higher T cell density measured in blood. The appearance of a median 57 of the top 100 tumor clones was seen in adjacent lung. Because only a single region of the tumor was sequenced, heterogeneity remains possible.

Repertoires were generated with immunoSEQ multiplex PCR, while TCRdb's copy carries only in-frame clones and drops some. The top ten clones hold less than 6% of a sample with tens of thousands of clones, 70% to 90% of them seen once. The germline V and J ends were trimmed by 1 base and 4 bases, with 7 bases remaining between them. The V gene's germline CDR1 is SNHLY and CDR2 FYNNEI. This CDR3 is built from 13 residues. The sequences come from peripheral blood, collected before any cancer treatment. The genes are TRBV2 and TRBJ1-2; D is undetermined. The source of this sequence is a woman aged 35-75 years with stage I lung adenocarcinoma. The CDR3 DNA reads TGTGCCAGCAGTGAAGGATTCCCCTATGGCTACACCTTC. Translation: CASSEGFPYGYTF. The full variable domain, in which reference TRBV2 and TRBJ1-2 provide the parts outside the CDR3, is EPEVTQTPSHQVTQMGQEVILRCVPISNHLYFYWYRQILGQKVEFLVSFYNNEISEKSEIFDDQFSVERPDGSNFTLKIRSTKLEDSAMYFCASSEGFPYGYTFGSGTRLTVV.